Presented here are 29 T cell receptor beta chains from one specimen sequenced in a study of T-cell memory formation after mild COVID-19. TCRdb redid the calling of the 5' RACE reads with MiXCR, one entry per CDR3 protein. Here the sample spans 350,000 to 500,000 distinct CDR3 sequences, 23% being singletons. The material sequenced was PBMCs or a T cell subset sorted from them (not recorded which). These receptors were obtained from an adult woman who had mild COVID-19 (a few samples of this study predate the infection). Cell type and time point are not known.

The chain combines TRBV7-2 with TRBJ2-2, with 8 bases lining up with TRBD1. Germline V gene lookup returns CDR1 SGHTA and CDR2 FQGNSA. CDR3 length: 15 amino acids. Trimming removed 4 bases from V and 5 bases from J; junction bases left unmatched: 6. CDR3 nucleotides: TGTGCCAGCAGCTCCACAGGGGGAGTTACCGGGGAGCTGTTTTTT. Translating gives CASSSTGGVTGELFF.

The chain links TRBV18 to TRBJ2-7; TRBD1 matches 7 bases. V gave up 3 bases and J gave up 5 bases; unmatched junction bases: 7. The CDR3 covers 14 residues. Per the germline V gene, CDR1 is KGHSH and CDR2 is LQKENI. CDR3 coding DNA: TGTGCCAGCTCACCGACAGGGTCGTCGGACGAGCAGTACTTC. Its translation is CASSPTGSSDEQYF. Combining the CDR3 with reference TRBV18 and TRBJ2-7 gives the whole variable domain NAGVMQNPRHLVRRRGQEARLRCSPMKGHSHVYWYRQLPEEGLKFMVYLQKENIIDESGMPKERFSAEFPKEGPSILRIQQVVRGDSAAYFCASSPTGSSDEQYFGPGTRLTVT.

The chain carries TRBV3-1 and TRBJ1-5; no reliable D call. The CDR3 covers 13 residues. The germline gives CDR1 LGHDT, CDR2 YNNKEL (reference sequence). The ends were cut back, 0 bases at V and 6 bases at J, with 6 bases in the middle. The CDR3 coding sequence is TGTGCCAGCAGCCAAGACGTCATTCAGCCCCAGCATTTT. Protein: CASSQDVIQPQHF.

This clonotype was observed a handful of times. The chain employs TRBV11-3 and TRBJ2-7; D gene ambiguous. V lost 5 bases and J lost 3, with 14 bases in between. CDR1 and CDR2 from the germline V gene are SGHNT and YENEEA. This CDR3 has 14 residues. The DNA for the CDR3 is TGTGCCAGCAGCCTGAGTCGGATTGTCTACGAGCAGTACTTC. Its translation is CASSLSRIVYEQYF.

The chain carries TRBV14 and TRBJ2-3, with 9 positions matching TRBD2. The germline V gene has CDR1 SGHDN and CDR2 FVKESK. The CDR3 has 15 residues. Trimming at V came to 3 bases and at J to 3 bases, leaving 4 bases not matched to a gene. CDR3 region: CASSHRAGGTDTQYF. The CDR3, as DNA: TGTGCCAGCAGCCACCGCGCGGGGGGGACAGATACGCAGTATTTT.

This clonotype was detected a few times. V gene TRBV20-1 combines with J gene TRBJ2-7; D perhaps matches TRBD2 (5 bases). CDR1 and CDR2 (germline): DFQATT, SNEGSKA (reference sequence). The CDR3 consists of 13 residues. In DNA form, the CDR3 reads TGCAGCGGCTCCGAGGGAAGTTCCTACGAGCAGTACTTC. Amino acids: CSGSEGSSYEQYF.

The V gene is TRBV6-2 or TRBV6-3, the J gene TRBJ2-3; 8 positions agree with TRBD2. The V gene's germline CDR1 is MNHEY and CDR2 SVGEGT. The CDR3 sequence is 16 residues long. V lost 4 bases to trimming and J lost 1 base; unmatched junction nucleotides: 7. The CDR3 sequence is CASSSERGLGTDTQYF. In DNA, the CDR3 is TGTGCCAGCAGTTCAGAGCGGGGGCTGGGCACAGATACGCAGTATTTT.

Concerning this clonotype itself: Since a much larger clone is just one base distant, this may be a read error. The V call is TRBV7-9, the J call TRBJ2-7, with D perhaps TRBD1 (6 bases). This CDR3 region has 13 residues. Germline V lookup: CDR1 SEHNR, CDR2 FQNEAQ (reference sequence). V was cut by 5 bases and J by 0 bases, with 8 bases left in between. The CDR3 nucleotides read TGTGCCAGCAGCATGGACAGCTCCTACGAGCAGTACTTC. This gives the protein CASSMDSSYEQYF.

The chain is built from TRBV7-3 and TRBJ2-5; tentatively, D is TRBD2 (6 bases). Trimming removed 2 bases from V and 5 bases from J, with 15 bases in between. The CDR3 contains 15 residues. Germline V gives CDR1 SGHTA, CDR2 FQGTGA. The CDR3 protein is CASSLWGDSGETQYF. In DNA, the CDR3 is TGTGCCAGCAGCTTATGGGGGGATAGTGGGGAGACCCAGTACTTC.

This sequence joins TRBV12-3 or TRBV12-4 and TRBJ2-3; 7 bases line up with TRBD2. Trimming took 5 bases from V and 3 from J; bases not matched to a gene: 11. There are 16 residues in the CDR3. The CDR3 bases are TGTGCCAGCAGTCCCGATGGGGGGGTATGGACAGATACGCAGTATTTT. Residues: CASSPDGGVWTDTQYF.

This clonotype appeared once. The V call is TRBV20-1, the J call TRBJ2-5; TRBD2 might be the D (6 bases). The germline CDR1 and CDR2 sequences are DFQATT and SNEGSKA (reference sequence). Trimming stripped 5 bases from V and 5 bases from J, with 18 bases between. The CDR3 covers 14 residues. The CDR3 protein is CSAPLWRGRETQYF. DNA of the CDR3: TGCAGTGCTCCCCTGTGGAGGGGCCGCGAGACCCAGTACTTC.

The chain recombines TRBV12-3 or TRBV12-4 with TRBJ1-6, with TRBD1 identical over 7 bases. After removal of 6 bases from V and 2 bases from J, the junction contained 4 bases not matched to a gene. The CDR3 runs to 15 residues. The CDR3 loop is CASSHRGTYNSPLHF. The CDR3 bases are TGTGCCAGCAGCCACAGGGGCACCTATAATTCACCCCTCCACTTT.

This clonotype was counted a few times. The chain employs TRBV25-1 and TRBJ2-7; D call uncertain. The CDR3 is 13 amino acids. Trimming cost V 1 base and J 6 bases, with 10 bases left between them. CDR1 is MGHDK, CDR2 SYGVNS, per germline. Here the CDR3 reads CASSESPSPEQYF. Here the CDR3 DNA reads TGTGCCAGCAGTGAATCCCCCTCCCCCGAGCAGTACTTC.

This clonotype was observed a handful of times. The V gene is TRBV7-8, the J gene TRBJ2-1; D may be TRBD2 (5 bases). The CDR3 spans 17 residues. Germline-derived CDR1 and CDR2 are SGHVS and FQNEAQ. Trimming cost V 0 bases and J 2 bases, with 14 bases left between them. The CDR3 DNA sequence: TGTGCCAGCAGCTTAGCGCCCGGCGGGCTTACCTACAATGAGCAGTTCTTC. Protein product: CASSLAPGGLTYNEQFF. Drawing the rest from reference TRBV7-8 and TRBJ2-1, the complete variable domain is GAGVSQSPRYKVAKRGQDVALRCDPISGHVSLFWYQQALGQGPEFLTYFQNEAQLDKSGLPSDRFFAERPEGSVSTLKIQRTQQEDSAVYLCASSLAPGGLTYNEQFFGPGTRLTVL.

This clonotype came up a few times. The V and J genes are TRBV23-1 and TRBJ1-1, with 7 bases fitting TRBD1. TRBV23-1 is an open reading frame, and its role is uncertain. V lost 2 bases and J lost 6; bases outside the gene matches: 12. The CDR3 has 16 amino acids. The CDR3 reads CASSQPGEIQGAEAFF. The CDR3 nucleotides are TGCGCCAGCAGTCAACCAGGAGAGATTCAGGGGGCTGAAGCTTTCTTT.

V is TRBV9 and J is TRBJ1-6, with 8 nucleotides matching TRBD1. Germline V gene data show CDR1 as SGDLS and CDR2 as YYNGEE. V was pared by 4 bases and J by 7 bases, with 10 bases of the junction left unmatched. There are 16 residues in the CDR3. DNA of the CDR3: TGTGCCAGCAGCCTCGGACAGGGTGGAAAAAATTCACCCCTCCACTTT. It yields the protein CASSLGQGGKNSPLHF.

The gene calls are TRBV24-1 and TRBJ1-5; TRBD1 matches at 12 bases. The germline V gene has CDR1 KGHDR and CDR2 SFDVKD. CDR3 length: 16 amino acids. V was pared by 3 bases and J by 5 bases, with 4 bases of the junction left unmatched. CDR3 sequence reads: CATSDPGTGGYQPQHF. CDR3 DNA: TGTGCCACCAGTGATCCCGGGACAGGGGGCTATCAGCCCCAGCATTTT.

This clonotype appeared a few times. The chain has TRBV4-1 and TRBJ1-6; D perhaps matches TRBD1 (5 bases). This CDR3 region has 14 residues. Deletions cut 8 bases from V and 7 bases from J, with 15 bases between. CDR1 is MGHRA, CDR2 YSYEKL, per germline. CDR3 nucleotides: TGCGCCAGCGCCCAAGTCGGGGGGAATTCACCCCTCCACTTT. Residues: CASAQVGGNSPLHF.

This clonotype showed up just a few times. The chain combines TRBV7-2 with TRBJ1-2; the D is unclear. This CDR3 has 13 residues. V was clipped by 4 bases and J by 6 bases, with 12 bases between them. CDR1 SGHTA and CDR2 FQGNSA come from the germline V gene. CDR3 sequence: CASSSGRKDGYTF. CDR3 DNA: TGTGCCAGCAGCTCGGGCCGCAAGGATGGCTACACCTTC. Together with reference TRBV7-2 and TRBJ1-2, the CDR3 gives the full variable domain: GAGVSQSPSNKVTEKGKDVELRCDPISGHTALYWYRQSLGQGLEFLIYFQGNSAPDKSGLPSDRFSAERTGGSVSTLTIQRTQQEDSAVYLCASSSGRKDGYTFGSGTRLTVV.

In its sample, this clonotype was seen a few times. The chain joins TRBV5-5 to TRBJ1-1, with 7 bases matching TRBD1. V lost 4 bases, J lost 10 bases, and 16 bases stayed unmatched. Germline assignment: CDR1 SGHKS and CDR2 YYEKEE (reference sequence). The CDR3 has 15 residues. The CDR3 region has the DNA TGTGCCAGCAGCCCCGAATGGGACAGACAAGGGGGAGCTTTCTTT. The encoded protein is CASSPEWDRQGGAFF.

This clonotype appeared a few times. V usage is TRBV12-5 and J usage is TRBJ1-5; no firm D call. The CDR3 runs 12 residues. Germline V gene lookup returns CDR1 LGHNT and CDR2 FRNRAP. V was pared by 2 bases and J by 4 bases, with 3 bases between. DNA for the CDR3: TGTGCTAGTGGTTTGACGAATCAGCCCCAGCATTTT. This sequence encodes CASGLTNQPQHF.

The chain couples TRBV7-8 to TRBJ1-1; TRBD1 matches at 9 bases. There are 18 residues in the CDR3. The trim removed 3 bases at V and 0 bases at J, leaving 11 bases unmatched. The germline gives CDR1 SGHVS, CDR2 FQNEAQ. CDR3 nucleotide sequence: TGTGCCAGCAGCTTGCACAGGGGGCTTTCGGACATGAACACTGAAGCTTTCTTT. Amino acid sequence: CASSLHRGLSDMNTEAFF. Supplemented by reference TRBV7-8 and TRBJ1-1, the full variable domain reads GAGVSQSPRYKVAKRGQDVALRCDPISGHVSLFWYQQALGQGPEFLTYFQNEAQLDKSGLPSDRFFAERPEGSVSTLKIQRTQQEDSAVYLCASSLHRGLSDMNTEAFFGQGTRLTVV.

The gene calls are TRBV7-9 and TRBJ2-2, with a weak D call TRBD1 (6 bases). CDR1 and CDR2 from the germline V gene are SEHNR and FQNEAQ (reference sequence). Trimming stripped 3 bases from V and 1 base from J, with 12 bases between. The CDR3 has 16 residues. Here the CDR3 reads CASSFSPGQNTGELFF. The CDR3 DNA is TGTGCCAGCAGCTTCTCTCCGGGACAGAACACCGGGGAGCTGTTTTTT.

CDR3 nucleotides: TGTGCCAGCTCGCGTCCGGGGGGGCAAGCTTTCTTT. Protein: CASSRPGGQAFF. The rearrangement joins TRBV6-5 to TRBJ1-1, with a possible D match to TRBD1 (6 bases). V gave up 8 bases and J gave up 9 bases, with 16 bases separating them. CDR3 size: 12 residues. CDR1 is MNHEY and CDR2 is SVGAGI in the germline V gene.

V usage is TRBV24-1 and J usage is TRBJ2-2, with D possibly matching TRBD1 (5 bases). Trimming cost V 3 bases and J 5 bases, with 15 bases left between them. Germline values: CDR1 KGHDR, CDR2 SFDVKD. The CDR3 runs to 16 residues. This CDR3 is CATSDPRVRTTGELFF. CDR3 nucleotides: TGTGCCACCAGTGATCCCAGGGTGCGGACAACCGGGGAGCTGTTTTTT.

The chain carries TRBV20-1 and TRBJ2-7; TRBD2 is a possible D gene (6 bases). The CDR3 length is 13 residues. CDR1 and CDR2 (germline): DFQATT, SNEGSKA (reference sequence). The V end lost 4 bases, the J end lost 9 bases, and 19 bases lay between the germline ends. The CDR3 sequence is CSANPGTPGRQYF. As DNA, the CDR3 is TGCAGTGCTAACCCCGGGACCCCCGGGAGGCAGTACTTC.

The sample holds a few counts of this clonotype. This chain links TRBV24-1 with TRBJ1-1; D may be TRBD1 (5 bases). CDR3 length: 15 amino acids. Germline lookup yields CDR1 KGHDR and CDR2 SFDVKD. Trimming shortened V by 2 bases and J by 1 base, and 10 bases separated the two germline ends. CDR3 region: CATSDSRGGNTEAFF. DNA of the CDR3: TGTGCCACCAGTGATTCGCGGGGCGGGAACACTGAAGCTTTCTTT.

This clonotype was observed a few times. The V call is TRBV5-1, the J call TRBJ2-1, with 7 bases aligning to TRBD2. CDR1 SGHRS and CDR2 YFSETQ come from the germline V gene. V lost 1 base, J lost 4 bases, and 8 bases stayed unmatched. The CDR3 totals 16 residues. The CDR3 is CASSLWGGRGYNEQFF. In DNA form, the CDR3 reads TGCGCCAGCAGCTTGTGGGGTGGGAGGGGATACAATGAGCAGTTCTTC.

J is TRBJ2-5 and V is TRBV9; 7 nucleotides agree with TRBD2. With V trimmed by 2 bases and J by 4 bases, 8 bases remained unmatched. Germline CDR1 reads SGDLS; CDR2 reads YYNGEE. This CDR3 is built from 15 residues. CDR3: CASSVDIREGETQYF. In DNA, the CDR3 is TGTGCCAGCAGCGTGGACATCAGGGAGGGAGAGACCCAGTACTTC.